This note documents a single T cell receptor (beta chain) sequence. Its antigen target is currently unknown. The sample holds no much larger clone one base away, and base qualities are not on file. This entry is derived from a study of CD4+ T cells in melanoma (dated 2022 in TCRdb). Turning to the overall study: Neoantigen-specific CD4+ T cells in human melanoma were what the study investigated.

Library prep was done by the immunoSEQ multiplex PCR assay. In TCRdb, the immuneACCESS table is reduced to in-frame sequences with V and J assigned. These tables do not hold every clone; where another copy was compared, an unresolved V gene accounts for under half, and the others remain unexplained. In this sample the table shows about 10,000 clones, approximately 70% of which occur a single time. The top ten clones comprise approximately 24% of the sample. The paper's findings and limits, for the study overall: The report described a correlation between neoantigen-specific CD4+ T cells and the function of CD8+ T cells, macrophages and B cells. Neoantigen-specific CD4+ T cells in melanoma were reported to have a range of differentiation states.

The donors were melanoma patients. The CDR1 and CDR2 encoded by the germline V gene are MNHEY and SVGAGI. The junction carries 17 bases between V and J, which are trimmed by 2 bases and 4 bases respectively. The CDR3 goes from the cysteine to the phenylalanine over 16 residues. Just CDR3 DNA is preserved here, 48 bases in frame from base 1. Recombination linked TRBV6-5 to TRBJ1-2, with no confident D gene call. The TCR was taken from a human donor with melanoma. Sequencing was performed on cells from a culture (not recorded whether cultured in vitro). The DNA reads TGTGCCAGCAGTTACAAATCATTCAGTAGTAGCTATGGCTACACCTTC. Translated, this is CASSYKSFSSSYGYTF.